This is a list of T cell receptor beta chains from one sample in a study of T cells in Graves' hyperthyroidism and ophthalmopathy. From the multiplex PCR reads, TCRdb called clonotypes with MiXCR, one entry per CDR3 protein. The top ten clones hold more than 25% of a sample with 280,000 or so distinct CDR3 sequences, about 25% of them seen once. Material: blood. These TCRs come from a man in his forties or fifties with Graves' hyperthyroidism that later progressed to Graves' ophthalmopathy. The CDR3 runs from the conserved cysteine through the conserved F or W. A D gene is named only where the DNA matches it firmly. A clone size is listed for some rows: how often the clone was seen (once, few, many), or a class if it is expanded.

v_gene: TRBV6-1; d_gene: TRBD1; abundance: many; j_gene: TRBJ2-7; CDR3aa: CASRKTGVDEQYF; CDR3nt: TGTGCCAGCAGAAAGACAGGGGTGGACGAGCAGTACTTC
v_gene: TRBV6-4; d_gene: TRBD2; abundance: many; j_gene: TRBJ2-7; CDR3aa: CASSVRFLAGAYEQYF; CDR3nt: TGTGCCAGCAGTGTTCGGTTTTTAGCGGGAGCCTACGAGCAGTACTTC
v_gene: TRBV10-3; d_gene: -; abundance: many; j_gene: TRBJ2-2; CDR3aa: CAISLFNGANTGELFF; CDR3nt: TGTGCCATCAGCCTATTTAATGGGGCCAACACCGGGGAGCTGTTTTTT
v_gene: TRBV6-5; d_gene: -; abundance: -; j_gene: TRBJ1-2; CDR3aa: CASSYWQGANYGYTF; CDR3nt: TGTGCCAGCAGTTACTGGCAGGGAGCTAACTATGGCTACACCTTC
v_gene: TRBV12-3/TRBV12-4; d_gene: -; abundance: -; j_gene: TRBJ1-2; CDR3aa: CASSFHRTGTANGYTF; CDR3nt: TGTGCCAGCAGTTTTCACCGCACCGGGACGGCGAATGGCTACACCTTC
v_gene: TRBV28; d_gene: -; abundance: -; j_gene: TRBJ2-5; CDR3aa: CASSPAGTSETQYF; CDR3nt: TGTGCCAGCAGTCCCGCCGGGACCTCAGAGACCCAGTACTTC
v_gene: TRBV7-2; d_gene: -; abundance: -; j_gene: TRBJ2-7; CDR3aa: CASNRPGGSNEQYF; CDR3nt: TGTGCCAGCAACCGGCCCGGGGGAAGCAACGAGCAGTACTTC
v_gene: TRBV7-2; d_gene: -; abundance: -; j_gene: TRBJ2-7; CDR3aa: CASGLGGRSPAEQYF; CDR3nt: TGTGCCAGCGGCTTGGGCGGTCGCTCCCCGGCCGAGCAGTACTTC
v_gene: TRBV7-2; d_gene: TRBD1; abundance: many; j_gene: TRBJ1-2; CDR3aa: CASSSRPGQGGGYTF; CDR3nt: TGTGCCAGCAGCTCCCGCCCGGGACAGGGAGGCGGCTACACCTTC
v_gene: TRBV7-2; d_gene: TRBD2; abundance: -; j_gene: TRBJ2-7; CDR3aa: CASSFLAGGGEQYF; CDR3nt: TGTGCCAGCAGCTTTCTAGCGGGAGGAGGCGAGCAGTACTTC
v_gene: TRBV29-1; d_gene: -; abundance: few; j_gene: TRBJ2-5; CDR3aa: CSARGSVETQYF; CDR3nt: TGCAGCGCGCGTGGCAGTGTTGAGACCCAGTACTTC
v_gene: TRBV9; d_gene: TRBD1; abundance: many; j_gene: TRBJ1-5; CDR3aa: CASSPGAGGNQPQHF; CDR3nt: TGTGCCAGCAGCCCCGGGGCAGGGGGTAATCAGCCCCAGCATTTT
v_gene: TRBV28; d_gene: -; abundance: many; j_gene: TRBJ1-5; CDR3aa: CASTNLGTIERNQPQHF; CDR3nt: TGTGCCAGCACTAACCTCGGGACCATAGAGCGCAATCAGCCCCAGCATTTT
v_gene: TRBV25-1; d_gene: TRBD1; abundance: many; j_gene: TRBJ1-2; CDR3aa: CASSAPGQPVTNYGYTF; CDR3nt: TGTGCCAGCAGTGCTCCGGGACAGCCCGTAACTAACTATGGCTACACCTTC
v_gene: TRBV10-3; d_gene: TRBD1; abundance: many; j_gene: TRBJ1-5; CDR3aa: CAISDRDREDQPQHF; CDR3nt: TGTGCCATCAGCGACCGGGACAGGGAGGATCAGCCCCAGCATTTT
v_gene: TRBV30; d_gene: -; abundance: many; j_gene: TRBJ1-2; CDR3aa: CAWSVRSLYPTDGYTF; CDR3nt: TGTGCCTGGAGTGTACGGTCTCTGTACCCTACAGATGGCTACACCTTC
v_gene: TRBV5-1; d_gene: TRBD1; abundance: many; j_gene: TRBJ1-5; CDR3aa: CASSQRLKTGDSNQPQHF; CDR3nt: TGCGCCAGCAGCCAAAGACTAAAGACAGGGGATAGCAATCAGCCCCAGCATTTT
v_gene: TRBV4-2; d_gene: TRBD2; abundance: many; j_gene: TRBJ2-7; CDR3aa: CASSQPGLGFNEQYF; CDR3nt: TGTGCCAGCAGCCAACCGGGACTAGGTTTTAACGAGCAGTACTTC
v_gene: TRBV6-1; d_gene: -; abundance: -; j_gene: TRBJ1-5; CDR3aa: CASGDGTKPQHF; CDR3nt: TGTGCCAGCGGCGACGGGACCAAGCCCCAGCATTTT
v_gene: TRBV2; d_gene: -; abundance: -; j_gene: TRBJ2-7; CDR3aa: CASSEWTAISYEQYF; CDR3nt: TGTGCCAGCAGTGAATGGACAGCTATCTCCTACGAGCAGTACTTC
v_gene: TRBV12-3/TRBV12-4; d_gene: TRBD1; abundance: -; j_gene: TRBJ2-4; CDR3aa: CASSPRGLRNIQYF; CDR3nt: TGTGCCAGCAGTCCCAGGGGGCTCCGGAACATTCAGTACTTC
v_gene: TRBV2; d_gene: -; abundance: many; j_gene: TRBJ1-3; CDR3aa: CASKLGHREDTIYF; CDR3nt: TGTGCCAGCAAACTAGGGCACAGGGAGGACACCATATATTTT
v_gene: TRBV14; d_gene: TRBD2; abundance: many; j_gene: TRBJ2-5; CDR3aa: CASSPRRGLAGYETQYF; CDR3nt: TGTGCCAGCAGCCCCAGGCGGGGACTAGCGGGATATGAGACCCAGTACTTC
v_gene: TRBV4-1; d_gene: TRBD2; abundance: many; j_gene: TRBJ2-7; CDR3aa: CASSQVASGRTPYEQYF; CDR3nt: TGCGCCAGCAGCCAAGTGGCTAGCGGGAGAACGCCCTACGAGCAGTACTTC
v_gene: TRBV29-1; d_gene: -; abundance: many; j_gene: TRBJ2-7; CDR3aa: CSVGGDRRTLGEQYF; CDR3nt: TGCAGCGTTGGGGGTGACAGGCGGACTCTGGGCGAGCAGTACTTC
v_gene: TRBV6-1; d_gene: TRBD1; abundance: -; j_gene: TRBJ2-5; CDR3aa: CASSLDRDRETQYF; CDR3nt: TGTGCCAGCAGTCTGGACAGGGACAGAGAGACCCAGTACTTC
v_gene: TRBV6-5; d_gene: TRBD1; abundance: once; j_gene: TRBJ2-5; CDR3aa: CASSYPTGEETQYF; CDR3nt: TGTGCCAGCAGTTACCCGACAGGGGAAGAGACCCAGTACTTC
v_gene: TRBV7-9; d_gene: -; abundance: many; j_gene: TRBJ2-2; CDR3aa: CASSLEGGAQTGELFF; CDR3nt: TGTGCCAGCAGCTTAGAGGGGGGCGCCCAAACCGGGGAGCTGTTTTTT
v_gene: TRBV25-1; d_gene: -; abundance: -; j_gene: TRBJ2-2; CDR3aa: CASSARRGTNTGELFF; CDR3nt: TGTGCCAGCAGTGCTCGTCGCGGCACCAACACCGGGGAGCTGTTTTTT
v_gene: TRBV28; d_gene: -; abundance: few; j_gene: TRBJ1-5; CDR3aa: CASSGGSDHQPQHF; CDR3nt: TGTGCCAGCAGCGGAGGGTCCGATCATCAGCCCCAGCATTTT
v_gene: TRBV4-1; d_gene: TRBD2; abundance: -; j_gene: TRBJ2-7; CDR3aa: CASSKTSGRGYEQYF; CDR3nt: TGCGCCAGCAGCAAGACTAGCGGGAGGGGTTACGAGCAGTACTTC
v_gene: TRBV2; d_gene: -; abundance: many; j_gene: TRBJ1-2; CDR3aa: CAILVGGNYGYTF; CDR3nt: TGTGCCATCCTAGTCGGCGGTAACTATGGCTACACCTTC
v_gene: TRBV18; d_gene: TRBD2; abundance: many; j_gene: TRBJ2-7; CDR3aa: CASSTTSGSSEQYF; CDR3nt: TGTGCCAGCTCAACGACTAGCGGGAGCTCCGAGCAGTACTTC
v_gene: TRBV6-2/TRBV6-3; d_gene: -; abundance: -; j_gene: TRBJ2-7; CDR3aa: CASSYDPGSAYEQYF; CDR3nt: TGTGCCAGCAGTTACGATCCCGGGAGTGCCTACGAGCAGTACTTC
v_gene: TRBV4-2; d_gene: -; abundance: many; j_gene: TRBJ2-6; CDR3aa: CASSPDAGAPGANVLTF; CDR3nt: TGTGCCAGCAGCCCCGATGCGGGGGCCCCTGGGGCCAACGTCCTGACTTTC
v_gene: TRBV6-1; d_gene: -; abundance: few; j_gene: TRBJ2-7; CDR3aa: CASSDPYEQYF; CDR3nt: TGTGCCAGCAGCGACCCCTACGAGCAGTACTTC
v_gene: TRBV28; d_gene: -; abundance: -; j_gene: TRBJ1-5; CDR3aa: CASRTVYSNQPQHF; CDR3nt: TGTGCCAGCAGGACGGTTTATAGCAATCAGCCCCAGCATTTT
v_gene: TRBV19; d_gene: TRBD1; abundance: many; j_gene: TRBJ1-1; CDR3aa: CATNRPGGWNTEAFF; CDR3nt: TGTGCCACAAATAGACCAGGGGGCTGGAACACTGAAGCTTTCTTT
v_gene: TRBV20-1; d_gene: -; abundance: many; j_gene: TRBJ2-7; CDR3aa: CSAREEDQYF; CDR3nt: TGCAGTGCTAGAGAAGAAGATCAGTACTTC
v_gene: TRBV20-1; d_gene: -; abundance: -; j_gene: TRBJ2-7; CDR3aa: CSAIGPSYEQYF; CDR3nt: TGCAGTGCCATTGGGCCCTCCTACGAGCAGTACTTC
v_gene: TRBV6-5; d_gene: TRBD1; abundance: -; j_gene: TRBJ1-3; CDR3aa: CASSSRGQVSGNTIYF; CDR3nt: TGTGCCAGCAGTTCTCGGGGACAGGTCTCTGGAAACACCATATATTTT
v_gene: TRBV30; d_gene: -; abundance: many; j_gene: TRBJ1-2; CDR3aa: CAWTTPIYGYTF; CDR3nt: TGTGCCTGGACGACACCTATCTATGGCTACACCTTC
v_gene: TRBV12-5; d_gene: -; abundance: many; j_gene: TRBJ1-5; CDR3aa: CASGFTSNQPQHF; CDR3nt: TGTGCTAGTGGTTTCACCAGCAATCAGCCCCAGCATTTT
v_gene: TRBV27; d_gene: TRBD1; abundance: -; j_gene: TRBJ2-3; CDR3aa: CASSDPGQGTDTQYF; CDR3nt: TGTGCCAGCAGTGACCCGGGACAGGGGACAGATACGCAGTATTTT
v_gene: TRBV6-2/TRBV6-3; d_gene: TRBD1; abundance: few; j_gene: TRBJ2-2; CDR3aa: CASSWVGGSTGELFF; CDR3nt: TGTGCCAGCAGTTGGGTAGGGGGCAGCACCGGGGAGCTGTTTTTT
v_gene: TRBV20-1; d_gene: -; abundance: many; j_gene: TRBJ2-7; CDR3aa: CSAATSSYEQYF; CDR3nt: TGCAGTGCCGCCACCAGCTCCTACGAGCAGTACTTC
v_gene: TRBV6-1; d_gene: -; abundance: many; j_gene: TRBJ2-7; CDR3aa: CASIETGLYEQYF; CDR3nt: TGTGCCAGCATAGAGACAGGACTCTACGAGCAGTACTTC
v_gene: TRBV28; d_gene: -; abundance: many; j_gene: TRBJ2-7; CDR3aa: CASSLVTVPFPEQYF; CDR3nt: TGTGCCAGCAGTTTAGTGACAGTGCCCTTCCCGGAGCAGTACTTC
v_gene: TRBV5-5; d_gene: TRBD1; abundance: -; j_gene: TRBJ2-7; CDR3aa: CASSRDRVFDEQYF; CDR3nt: TGTGCCAGCAGCCGGGACAGGGTCTTTGACGAGCAGTACTTC
v_gene: TRBV5-1; d_gene: -; abundance: many; j_gene: TRBJ2-5; CDR3aa: CASSLGILQPYQETQYF; CDR3nt: TGCGCCAGCAGCTTGGGCATTCTACAGCCGTACCAAGAGACCCAGTACTTC
v_gene: TRBV4-3; d_gene: -; abundance: -; j_gene: TRBJ2-5; CDR3aa: CASSQDPREETQYF; CDR3nt: TGCGCCAGCAGCCAAGATCCGAGGGAGGAGACCCAGTACTTC
v_gene: TRBV3-1; d_gene: -; abundance: many; j_gene: TRBJ1-2; CDR3aa: CASSQESDGYTF; CDR3nt: TGTGCCAGCAGCCAAGAAAGCGATGGCTACACCTTC
v_gene: TRBV28; d_gene: TRBD2; abundance: many; j_gene: TRBJ2-7; CDR3aa: CASSLWTSGAYEQYF; CDR3nt: TGTGCCAGCAGTTTGTGGACTAGCGGGGCCTACGAGCAGTACTTC
v_gene: TRBV19; d_gene: TRBD2; abundance: -; j_gene: TRBJ2-2; CDR3aa: CASSIREVMNTGELFF; CDR3nt: TGTGCCAGTAGTATCCGGGAGGTGATGAACACCGGGGAGCTGTTTTTT
v_gene: TRBV4-1; d_gene: TRBD1; abundance: many; j_gene: TRBJ2-7; CDR3aa: CASSQAGTGTYEQYF; CDR3nt: TGCGCCAGCAGCCAAGCCGGGACAGGGACCTACGAGCAGTACTTC